The 9 T cell receptor beta chains below were found in one sample sequenced in a study of OX40 agonist ivuxolimab in advanced cancers. TCRdb's copy holds only in-frame clones and misses some; the assay was immunoSEQ multiplex PCR. The sample yields about 83,000 clones, about nine tenths seen once. Source: CD4+ or CD8+ T cells sorted from blood, taken in a trial of the OX40 agonist ivuxolimab. These receptors all stem from an adult with an advanced solid tumor such as melanoma, head and neck, liver or kidney cancer.

This rearrangement joins TRBV11-3 to TRBJ2-3; TRBD1 matches at 11 bases. CDR1 and CDR2 (germline): SGHNT, YENEEA. The CDR3 runs 16 residues. The V gene end was trimmed by 4 bases and the J gene end by 3 bases; junction bases not matched to a gene: 6. DNA of the CDR3: TGTGCCAGCAGCTCCGGGACAGGGGGAGGGACAGATACGCAGTATTTT. Protein sequence: CASSSGTGGGTDTQYF. The whole variable domain, filled in from reference TRBV11-3 and TRBJ2-3, reads EAGVVQSPRYKIIEKKQPVAFWCNPISGHNTLYWYLQNLGQGPELLIRYENEEAVDDSQLPKDRFSAERLKGVDSTLKIQPAELGDSAVYLCASSSGTGGGTDTQYFGPGTRLTVL.

The gene calls are TRBV5-1 and TRBJ1-5, with D possibly matching TRBD1 (5 bases). The germline CDR1 and CDR2 sequences are SGHRS and YFSETQ. V lost 0 bases to trimming and J lost 7 bases, with 8 bases between them. The CDR3 sequence is 13 residues long. The CDR3 region is CASSLEGRQPQHF. The CDR3 DNA follows: TGCGCCAGCAGCTTGGAGGGGAGGCAGCCCCAGCATTTT.

As concerns this clone: This CDR3 is missing its conserved last phenylalanine or tryptophan, likely due to a read error. No DNA is shown, since the ends of the CDR3 on it are uncertain; the CDR3 is the one TCRdb lists. The V call is TRBV2, the J call TRBJ1-2. CDR1 is SNHLY and CDR2 is FYNNEI in the germline V gene. The CDR3 is made up of 11 amino acids, end residues included. CDR3 in amino acids: CASQYRPAHLL.

In its sample, this clone was seen once. The V call is TRBV5-4, the J call TRBJ2-2, with 9 positions matching TRBD1. CDR1 is SGHNT and CDR2 is YYREEE in the germline V gene (reference sequence). The CDR3 covers 16 residues. V lost 2 bases and J lost 4; bases outside the gene matches: 6. DNA of the CDR3: TGTGCCAGCAGCTTCTCACAGGGGGCGAGCACCGGGGAGCTGTTTTTT. It translates to CASSFSQGASTGELFF.

This clone has a handful of counts. This sequence joins TRBV4-1 and TRBJ1-6, with a possible D match to TRBD1 (6 bases). Trimming stripped 2 bases from V and 5 bases from J, with 13 bases between. CDR1 is MGHRA and CDR2 is YSYEKL in the germline V gene. This CDR3 has 16 amino acids. The CDR3 sequence is CASSQSPDRNNSPLHF. CDR3 in DNA: TGCGCCAGCAGCCAATCCCCGGACAGAAATAATTCACCCCTCCACTTT.

The chain has TRBV28 and TRBJ2-3; possibly TRBD1 for D (6 bases). Germline CDR1 is MDHEN and CDR2 is SYDVKM. The CDR3 extends over 14 amino acids. Trimming removed 3 bases at V and 3 bases at J, with 10 bases between. The CDR3: CASSLGALTDTQYF. DNA of the CDR3: TGTGCCAGCAGTTTGGGGGCGCTTACAGATACGCAGTATTTT.

The chain carries TRBV28 and TRBJ2-7; D tentatively fits TRBD1 or TRBD2 (5 bases each). Germline V lookup: CDR1 MDHEN, CDR2 SYDVKM. V gave up 6 bases and J gave up 0 bases, with 18 bases separating them. There are 16 residues in the CDR3. CDR3 DNA sequence: TGTGCCAGCAGACTAGGCAGAGGGGCCGCCTCCTACGAGCAGTACTTC. Amino acids: CASRLGRGAASYEQYF.

The table lists this clone with a few counts. The chain combines TRBV14 with TRBJ1-5; D not certain. V shed 5 bases and J shed 2 bases, with 19 bases lying between them. The CDR3 totals 17 residues. Germline CDR1 SGHDN, CDR2 FVKESK. The CDR3, as DNA: TGTGCCAGCAGCTCCCGACATTTCAATTGTGGCAATCAGCCCCAGCATTTT. Translating it yields CASSSRHFNCGNQPQHF.

The rearrangement uses TRBV10-3 and TRBJ2-3; the D gene is possibly TRBD2 (7 bases). Trimming took 3 bases from V and 9 from J, leaving 19 bases between them. This CDR3 contains 15 residues. Germline V gives CDR1 ENHRY, CDR2 SYGVKD. CDR3 nucleotides: TGTGCCATCAGTGACAGTAGGGGGGGGCAAGGGACGCAGTATTTT. Protein product: CAISDSRGGQGTQYF.